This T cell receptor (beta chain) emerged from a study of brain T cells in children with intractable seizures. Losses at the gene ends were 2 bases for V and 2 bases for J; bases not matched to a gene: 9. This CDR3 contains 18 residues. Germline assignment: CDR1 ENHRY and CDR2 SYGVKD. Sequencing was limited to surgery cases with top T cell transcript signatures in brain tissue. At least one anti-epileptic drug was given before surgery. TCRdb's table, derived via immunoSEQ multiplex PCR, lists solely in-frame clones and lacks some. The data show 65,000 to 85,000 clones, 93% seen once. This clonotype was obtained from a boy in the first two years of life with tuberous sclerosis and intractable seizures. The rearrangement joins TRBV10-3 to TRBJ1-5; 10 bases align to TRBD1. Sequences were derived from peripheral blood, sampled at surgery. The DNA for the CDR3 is TGTGCCATCAGTGAGCCCCCGACCGACAGGGGGCGCAATCAGCCCCAGCATTTT. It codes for CAISEPPTDRGRNQPQHF.